This record concerns one T cell receptor (beta chain) sequence. This clonotype was seen ten or more times. Its target antigen remains unknown. No much larger clonotype is one base removed from it; base qualities were not supplied. This sample stems from a study. Unmatched junction bases come to 6, with V trimmed by 3 bases and J by 1 base. CDR1 and CDR2, looked up from the germline V gene (reference sequence), are DFQATT and SNEGSKA. The CDR3 sequence holds 15 residues, the cysteine and phenylalanine included. The entry retains the CDR3 DNA only, 45 bases that are in frame from base 1. Instrument used: Illumina MiSeq. The raw public reads went through TCRdb reprocessing: fastp at Q25, MiXCR clone calling, in-frame beta chains kept. Records with the same CDR3 protein are collapsed into one entry carrying the most frequent genes and DNA. Present in this sample are about 3,500 distinct CDR3 sequences, around 9.8% of which were seen just once. Of the sample, 5.5% to 7.5% falls within the top ten clones.

This receptor was taken from a human donor with rheumatoid arthritis. Sequencing used CD4+ T cells from synovial fluid. The rearrangement combines TRBV20-1 with TRBJ2-5, with 9 middle bases fitting TRBD2. Here is the DNA: TGCAGTGCTAGGGCCGGTAGCGGGGGCCAAGAGACCCAGTACTTC. Its protein reads: CSARAGSGGQETQYF.